The 22 T cell receptor beta chains below come from one sample, sequenced in a study of blood T cell repertoires in COVID-19. Here immunoSEQ multiplex PCR was the method, and the copy in TCRdb shows in-frame clones only, minus some. The sample contains 55,000 or so clones, approximately 80% of which appear only once. Sequenced material: peripheral blood. All receptors come from a human donor in a cohort sampled during active or convalescent COVID-19.

The chain joins TRBV7-2 to TRBJ2-5; maybe TRBD2 (6 bases). V shed 4 bases and J shed 2 bases, with 17 bases lying between them. Germline values: CDR1 SGHTA, CDR2 FQGNSA. This CDR3 has 16 amino acids. The CDR3 sequence is CASSSRPGLGQETQYF. CDR3 sequence (DNA): TGTGCCAGCAGCTCCCGACCGGGACTGGGGCAAGAGACCCAGTACTTC. Full variable domain (missing parts from reference TRBV7-2 and TRBJ2-5): GAGVSQSPSNKVTEKGKDVELRCDPISGHTALYWYRQSLGQGLEFLIYFQGNSAPDKSGLPSDRFSAERTGGSVSTLTIQRTQQEDSAVYLCASSSRPGLGQETQYFGPGTRLLVL.

This rearrangement joins TRBV6-2 or TRBV6-3 to TRBJ2-1; D might be TRBD2 (6 bases). Trimming took 2 bases from V and 3 from J, leaving 14 bases between them. Germline V CDR1 and CDR2: MNHEY, SVGEGT. The CDR3 runs to 16 residues. CDR3 sequence (DNA): TGTGCCAGCAGTTACGGTTCCCGGGGGATCTACAATGAGCAGTTCTTC. Its translation is CASSYGSRGIYNEQFF.

J is TRBJ1-3 and V is TRBV4-2; tentatively, D is TRBD1 (5 bases). V lost 1 base and J lost 0, with 10 bases in between. The germline V gene has CDR1 LGHNA and CDR2 YNFKEQ. The CDR3 runs 16 residues. CDR3 protein: CASSQVPGNSGNTIYF. The CDR3 DNA sequence: TGTGCCAGCAGCCAAGTACCAGGGAACTCTGGAAACACCATATATTTT.

The rearrangement uses TRBV6-5 and TRBJ2-7; 10 bases align to TRBD1. CDR1 is MNHEY, CDR2 SVGAGI, per germline. V lost 5 bases and J lost 5; bases outside the gene matches: 6. The CDR3 extends over 14 amino acids. Here the CDR3 reads CASSPGTGVNEQYF. In DNA form, the CDR3 reads TGTGCCAGCAGTCCCGGGACAGGGGTTAACGAGCAGTACTTC.

The chain combines TRBV9 with TRBJ2-1; 12 bases fit TRBD1. Germline CDR1 reads SGDLS; CDR2 reads YYNGEE. J was trimmed by 9 bases and V by 3 bases; bases with no gene match: 10. The CDR3 covers 16 residues. CDR3 coding DNA: TGTGCCAGCAGCGGGCCTCCGGGACAGGGGGCGGTTGAGCAGTTCTTC. Residues: CASSGPPGQGAVEQFF.

The V gene is TRBV4-3, the J gene TRBJ1-1, with 7 bases lining up with TRBD1. CDR3 length: 16 residues. Trimming at V came to 1 base and at J to 0 bases, leaving 5 bases not matched to a gene. Germline lookup yields CDR1 LGHNA and CDR2 YSLEER. The CDR3 nucleotides are TGCGCCAGCAGCCAAGGGACAGGTTCCATGAACACTGAAGCTTTCTTT. This gives the protein CASSQGTGSMNTEAFF.

For the CDR3, the DNA is TGTGCCAGCAGCTTGCTAGAGAAGGTACCCTACAATGAGCAGTTCTTC. As protein: CASSLLEKVPYNEQFF. The genes are TRBV7-9 and TRBJ2-1; D is undetermined. Germline V gene data show CDR1 as SEHNR and CDR2 as FQNEAQ (reference sequence). Between the trimmed V and J ends, which lost 3 bases and 2 bases, there was a span of 14 bases. The CDR3 extends over 16 amino acids.

This clone was observed a handful of times. The gene calls are TRBV28 and TRBJ1-4, with 9 bases fitting TRBD1. The ends lost 7 bases at V and 10 bases at J; junction bases unmatched: 13. This CDR3 contains 15 residues. The V gene's germline CDR1 is MDHEN and CDR2 SYDVKM. The CDR3 is CASIFRTGGAGKLFF. CDR3 nucleotides: TGTGCCAGCATTTTCCGTACAGGGGGCGCGGGAAAACTGTTTTTT.

The CDR3: CAWSVQGRDSNQPQHF. The CDR3 DNA reads TGTGCCTGGAGTGTACAGGGCAGGGATAGCAATCAGCCCCAGCATTTT. The V and J genes are TRBV30 and TRBJ1-5; maybe TRBD1 (6 bases). Trimming took 0 bases from V and 0 from J, leaving 12 bases between them. Germline V gene sequence: CDR1 GTSNPN, CDR2 SVGIG (reference sequence). The CDR3 sequence is 16 residues long. Supplemented by reference TRBV30 and TRBJ1-5, the full variable domain reads SQTIHQWPATLVQPVGSPLSLECTVEGTSNPNLYWYRQAAGRGLQLLFYSVGIGQISSEVPQNLSASRPQDRQFILSSKKLLLSDSGFYLCAWSVQGRDSNQPQHFGDGTRLSIL.

The chain joins TRBV13 to TRBJ2-3, with D possibly being TRBD2 (5 bases). V lost 5 bases and J 1 base, leaving 10 bases between the germline ends. This CDR3 spans 14 amino acids. CDR1 PRHDT and CDR2 FYEKMQ come from the germline V gene (reference sequence). DNA of the CDR3: TGTGCCAGCAGCAAAGCGGAGGGCACAGATACGCAGTATTTT. Protein product: CASSKAEGTDTQYF.

The chain has TRBV5-4 and TRBJ2-5; 12 bases line up with TRBD2. The length of the CDR3 is 19 residues. The germline V gene has CDR1 SGHNT and CDR2 YYREEE (reference sequence). V shed 0 bases, J shed 2 bases, and the junction held 11 bases outside the gene matches. The CDR3 region has the DNA TGTGCCAGCAGCTTGGTCGGGCTAGCGGGGGGGCCGGAACAAGAGACCCAGTACTTC. Translation: CASSLVGLAGGPEQETQYF.

The J gene is TRBJ2-3, the V gene TRBV19, with 8 bases that match TRBD2. Germline lookup yields CDR1 LNHDA and CDR2 SQIVND (reference sequence). The CDR3 totals 14 residues. The ends lost 6 bases at V and 2 bases at J; junction bases unmatched: 4. The CDR3, as DNA: TGTGCCAGTAGCCGGCGGGGGGACACAGATACGCAGTATTTT. Protein product: CASSRRGDTDTQYF.

V is TRBV10-3 and J is TRBJ1-1; D may be TRBD1 (5 bases). The CDR3 has 13 residues. Germline CDR1 and CDR2: ENHRY and SYGVKD. With 7 bases removed from V and 1 base from J, the gap between germline ends came to 10 bases. CDR3 DNA sequence: TGTGCCATCAAGGGCAGGGAGAACACTGAAGCTTTCTTT. Translating gives CAIKGRENTEAFF.

The J gene is TRBJ2-3, the V gene TRBV4-3; maybe TRBD1 (6 bases). There are 17 residues in the CDR3. The V gene lost 0 bases and the J gene lost 5 bases, with 18 bases spanning the gap. Germline-derived CDR1 and CDR2 are LGHNA and YSLEER. CDR3 nucleotides: TGCGCCAGCAGCCAAGAGACACTTGCAGGGGTTGGAGATACGCAGTATTTT. Protein product: CASSQETLAGVGDTQYF.

This chain joins TRBV19 and TRBJ2-1; TRBD2 agrees at 10 bases. Germline CDR1 and CDR2: LNHDA and SQIVND (reference sequence). The trim removed 3 bases at V and 5 bases at J, leaving 1 base unmatched. The CDR3 totals 14 residues. The CDR3 here is CASSMSGGDNEQFF. Written as DNA, the CDR3 is TGTGCCAGTAGTATGAGCGGGGGGGACAATGAGCAGTTCTTC.

V is TRBV3-1 (or the pseudogene TRBV3-2) and J is TRBJ2-3, with 13 bases lining up with TRBD2. CDR3 length equals 17 residues. Germline CDR1 and CDR2: LGHDT and YNNKEL (reference sequence). After removal of 2 bases from V and 6 bases from J, the junction contained 8 bases not matched to a gene. The CDR3 loop reads CASSQPPGLAGLDTQYF. The CDR3 nucleotides are TGTGCCAGCAGCCAACCCCCGGGACTAGCGGGGTTGGATACGCAGTATTTT.

The gene calls are TRBV20-1 and TRBJ2-1, with D unclear. Per the germline V gene, CDR1 is DFQATT and CDR2 is SNEGSKA (reference sequence). V lost 2 bases and J 8 bases, leaving 4 bases between the germline ends. The CDR3 contains 10 residues. CDR3 residues: CSARPYEQFF. The CDR3 DNA reads as TGCAGTGCTAGACCGTATGAGCAGTTCTTC.

The V gene is TRBV25-1, the J gene TRBJ2-5, with 13 bases matching TRBD2. The CDR3 runs 17 residues. Germline CDR1 reads MGHDK; CDR2 reads SYGVNS. With V trimmed by 7 bases and J by 10 bases, 18 bases remained unmatched. CDR3 nucleotides: TGTGCCAGCACCATCGGGACTAGCGGGGCTATAGGGGGAGACCAGTACTTC. Protein product: CASTIGTSGAIGGDQYF.

With respect to this clone: Other DNA sequences of this sample code for an identical CDR3. CDR3 amino acids: CASSVEAGAEAFF. CDR3 DNA: TGTGCCAGCAGCGTAGAGGCAGGGGCCGAAGCTTTCTTT. The gene calls are TRBV9 and TRBJ1-1; perhaps TRBD1 as D (6 bases). CDR1 SGDLS and CDR2 YYNGEE come from the germline V gene. The CDR3 totals 13 residues. The V end lost 0 bases, the J end lost 8 bases, and 11 bases lay between the germline ends.

This chain joins TRBV12-3 or TRBV12-4 and TRBJ1-2; 7 bases are shared with TRBD1. With 6 bases clipped from V and 7 bases from J, the junction kept 8 bases outside the gene matches. The CDR3 contains 13 residues. CDR3 DNA sequence: TGTGCCAGCAGCCCGACAGGGAGGCCTGGCTACACCTTC. Translated: CASSPTGRPGYTF.

This chain connects TRBV7-8 to TRBJ2-4, with a weak D call TRBD2 (6 bases). Germline assignment: CDR1 SGHVS and CDR2 FQNEAQ. The CDR3 loop spans 13 amino acids. V shed 3 bases and J shed 15 bases, with 18 bases lying between them. CDR3 amino acids: CASSLAGSQSRYF. The CDR3 coding sequence is TGTGCCAGCAGCTTGGCGGGGTCCCAGAGTCGGTACTTC.

This chain connects TRBV19 to TRBJ2-3; 9 bases fit TRBD1. Trimming took 4 bases from V and 5 from J; bases not matched to a gene: 4. The germline V gene has CDR1 LNHDA and CDR2 SQIVND (reference sequence). The CDR3 is 14 amino acids. DNA for the CDR3: TGTGCCAGTAGTAAGGACAGGGGATTAGATACGCAGTATTTT. This encodes CASSKDRGLDTQYF.